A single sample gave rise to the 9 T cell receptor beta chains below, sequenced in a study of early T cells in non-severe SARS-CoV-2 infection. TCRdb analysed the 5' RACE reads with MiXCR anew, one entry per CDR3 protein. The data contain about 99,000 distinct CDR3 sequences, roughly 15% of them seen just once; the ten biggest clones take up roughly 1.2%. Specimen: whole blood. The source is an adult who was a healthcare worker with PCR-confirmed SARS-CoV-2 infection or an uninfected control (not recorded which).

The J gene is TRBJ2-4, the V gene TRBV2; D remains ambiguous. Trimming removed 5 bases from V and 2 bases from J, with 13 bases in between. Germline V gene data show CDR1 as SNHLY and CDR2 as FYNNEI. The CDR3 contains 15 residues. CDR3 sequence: CASSYSRLTKNIQYF. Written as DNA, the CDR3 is TGTGCCAGCAGTTATAGCCGGCTAACCAAAAACATTCAGTACTTC.

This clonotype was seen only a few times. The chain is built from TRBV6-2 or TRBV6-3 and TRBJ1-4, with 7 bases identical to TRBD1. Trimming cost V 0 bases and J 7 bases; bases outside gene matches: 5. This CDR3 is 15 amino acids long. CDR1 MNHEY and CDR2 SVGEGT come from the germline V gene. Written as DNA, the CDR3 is TGTGCCAGCAGTTACTCCCGGGACAGTCGTGAAAAACTGTTTTTT. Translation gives CASSYSRDSREKLFF.

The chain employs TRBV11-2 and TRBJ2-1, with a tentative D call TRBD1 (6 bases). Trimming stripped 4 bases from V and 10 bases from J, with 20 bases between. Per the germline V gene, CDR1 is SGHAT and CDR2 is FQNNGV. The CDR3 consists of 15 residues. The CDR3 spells CASSSPDLGQQEQFF. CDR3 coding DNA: TGTGCCAGCAGCTCCCCGGACCTGGGACAACAGGAGCAGTTCTTC.

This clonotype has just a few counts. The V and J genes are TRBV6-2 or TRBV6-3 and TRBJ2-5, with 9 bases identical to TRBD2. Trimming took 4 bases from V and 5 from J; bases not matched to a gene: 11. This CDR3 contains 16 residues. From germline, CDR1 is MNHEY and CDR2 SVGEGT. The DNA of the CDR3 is TGTGCCAGCAGTTTTACCGGACTAGCGCCAGGGGAGACCCAGTACTTC. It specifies CASSFTGLAPGETQYF.

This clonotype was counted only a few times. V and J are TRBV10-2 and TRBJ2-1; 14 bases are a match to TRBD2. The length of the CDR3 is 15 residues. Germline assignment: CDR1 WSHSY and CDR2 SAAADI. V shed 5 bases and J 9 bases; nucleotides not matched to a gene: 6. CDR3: CASSPGLAGVLEQFF. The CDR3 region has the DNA TGCGCCAGCAGTCCGGGACTAGCGGGAGTCCTTGAGCAGTTCTTC.

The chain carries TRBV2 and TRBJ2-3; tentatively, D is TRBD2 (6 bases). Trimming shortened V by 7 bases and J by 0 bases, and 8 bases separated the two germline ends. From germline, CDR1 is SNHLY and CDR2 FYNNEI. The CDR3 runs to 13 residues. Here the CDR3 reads CASMAGSTDTQYF. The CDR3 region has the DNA TGTGCCAGCATGGCGGGGAGCACAGATACGCAGTATTTT.

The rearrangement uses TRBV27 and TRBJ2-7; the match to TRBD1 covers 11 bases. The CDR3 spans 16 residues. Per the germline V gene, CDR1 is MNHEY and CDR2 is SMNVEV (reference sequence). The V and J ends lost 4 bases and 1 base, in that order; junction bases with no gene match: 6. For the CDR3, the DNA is TGTGCCAGCAGTTCGGACAGGGGGCGCATATCCTACGAGCAGTACTTC. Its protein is CASSSDRGRISYEQYF.

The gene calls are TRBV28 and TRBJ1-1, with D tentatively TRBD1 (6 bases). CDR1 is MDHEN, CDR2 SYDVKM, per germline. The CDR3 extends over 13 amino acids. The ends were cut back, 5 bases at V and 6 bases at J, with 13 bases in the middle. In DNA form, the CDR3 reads TGTGCCAGCAGTCGAACAGGGAGCCCTGAAGCTTTCTTT. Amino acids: CASSRTGSPEAFF.

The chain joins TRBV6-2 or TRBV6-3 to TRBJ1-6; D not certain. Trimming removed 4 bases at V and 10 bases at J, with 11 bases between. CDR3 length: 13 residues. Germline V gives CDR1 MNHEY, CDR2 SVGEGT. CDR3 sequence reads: CASSWSKPSPLHF. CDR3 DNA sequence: TGTGCCAGCAGTTGGTCCAAGCCCTCACCCCTCCACTTT.